This T cell receptor beta chain was retrieved from a study of CD8+ T cells in alopecia areata. Study details: Twice daily, treated patients received 5 to 10 mg of oral tofacitinib. Whole-study findings and limits: Lesional scalp, notably in alopecia totalis/universalis, had clonality above that of normal scalp. Alphabeta T cells residing in normal skin are also sequenced in scalp samples.

As part of sample collection, lesional scalp punch biopsies and peripheral blood were taken from alopecia areata patients. Germline values: CDR1 GTSNPN, CDR2 SVGIG (reference sequence). V dropped 1 base and J dropped 7 bases, with 16 bases sitting between them. The length of the CDR3 is 15 residues. cDNA prepared by RNA extraction and subsequent reverse transcription served as the template for sequencing. Profiled with immunoSEQ multiplex PCR; TCRdb holds only in-frame clones, not every one. Among hundreds of thousands of clones listed, approximately 52% were seen once. Details on this clone: Antigen specificity is unknown.

Material: CD4+ T cells sorted from blood, obtained at week 0. The clonotype comes from a human donor with alopecia areata. This chain joins TRBV30 and TRBJ1-4; the D gene is possibly TRBD1 (5 bases). The CDR3 nucleotides read TGTGCCTGGAGTGAGGCCGTGGGACTCGGTGAAAAACTGTTTTTT. This encodes CAWSEAVGLGEKLFF.